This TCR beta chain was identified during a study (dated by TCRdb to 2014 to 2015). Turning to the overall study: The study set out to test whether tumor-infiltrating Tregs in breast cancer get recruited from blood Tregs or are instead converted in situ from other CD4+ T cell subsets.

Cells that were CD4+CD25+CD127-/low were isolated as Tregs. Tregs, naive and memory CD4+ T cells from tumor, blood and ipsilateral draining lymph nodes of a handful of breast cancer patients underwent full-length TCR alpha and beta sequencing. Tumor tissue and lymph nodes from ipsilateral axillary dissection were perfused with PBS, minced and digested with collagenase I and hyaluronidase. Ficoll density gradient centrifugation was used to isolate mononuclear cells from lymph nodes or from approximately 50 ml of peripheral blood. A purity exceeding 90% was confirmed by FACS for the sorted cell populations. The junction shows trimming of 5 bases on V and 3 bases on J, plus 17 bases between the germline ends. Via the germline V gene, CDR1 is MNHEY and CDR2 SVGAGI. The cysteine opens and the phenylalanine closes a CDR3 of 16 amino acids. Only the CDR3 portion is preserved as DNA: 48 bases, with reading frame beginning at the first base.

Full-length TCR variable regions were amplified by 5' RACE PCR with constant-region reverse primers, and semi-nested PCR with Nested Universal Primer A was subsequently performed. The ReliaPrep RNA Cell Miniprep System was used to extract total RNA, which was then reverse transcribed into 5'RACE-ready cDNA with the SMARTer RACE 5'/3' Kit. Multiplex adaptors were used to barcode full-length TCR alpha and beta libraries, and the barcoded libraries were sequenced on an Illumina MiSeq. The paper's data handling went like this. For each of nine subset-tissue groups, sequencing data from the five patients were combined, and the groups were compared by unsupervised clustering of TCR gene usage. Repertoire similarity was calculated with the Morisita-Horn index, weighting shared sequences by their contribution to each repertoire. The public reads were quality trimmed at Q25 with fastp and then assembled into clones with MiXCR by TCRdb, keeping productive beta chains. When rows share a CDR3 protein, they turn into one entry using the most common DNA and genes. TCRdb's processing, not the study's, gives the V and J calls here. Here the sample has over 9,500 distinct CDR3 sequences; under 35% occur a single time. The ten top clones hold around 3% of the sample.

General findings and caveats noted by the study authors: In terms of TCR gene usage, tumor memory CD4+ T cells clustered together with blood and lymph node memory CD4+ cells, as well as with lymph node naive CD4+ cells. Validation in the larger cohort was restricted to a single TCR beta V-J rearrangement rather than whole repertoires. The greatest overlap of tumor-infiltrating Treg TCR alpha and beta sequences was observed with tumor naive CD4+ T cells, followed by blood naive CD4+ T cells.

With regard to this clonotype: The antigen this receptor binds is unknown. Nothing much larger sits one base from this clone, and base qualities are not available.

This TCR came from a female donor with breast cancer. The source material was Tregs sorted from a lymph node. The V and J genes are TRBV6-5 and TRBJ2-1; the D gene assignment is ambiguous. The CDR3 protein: CASSASDTSYYNEQFF. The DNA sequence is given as TGTGCCAGCAGTGCTTCCGACACCTCTTACTACAATGAGCAGTTCTTC.